This paragraph covers one TCR beta chain sequence. Its antigen is currently unknown. J gave up 6 bases and V 4 bases, and 5 bases lay outside the gene matches. This CDR3 spans 16 amino acids. Germline V gene data show CDR1 as MNHNS and CDR2 as SASEGT. Regarding donors, all were healthy bone marrow donors. The data derive from a study of cytomegalovirus exposure and HLA in healthy donors. Study-level results: A classifier reportedly called cytomegalovirus status with high sensitivity and specificity. What a later analysis reportedly showed was that an Asian-associated ancestry cluster had fewer N-insertions than the roughly 700-donor mean. Researchers reported from a later analysis that most CMV-associated TCR beta chains appeared HLA-restricted.

PCR employed 60 Vbeta and 13 Jbeta primers. The data were produced by immunoSEQ multiplex PCR, yet TCRdb's version contains in-frame clones alone and is incomplete. The sample has roughly 160,000 clones; roughly 80% are singletons. The sample was PBMCs. This sequence originates from a male donor in good health and CMV-seronegative. This sequence joins TRBV6-1 and TRBJ2-2; 13 bases align to TRBD2. The CDR3 sequence is CASSVLAGGPAGELFF. CDR3 in DNA: TGTGCCAGCAGTGTACTAGCGGGAGGGCCAGCCGGGGAGCTGTTTTTT.